Sequencing of this T cell receptor beta chain was carried out in a study of blood T cell repertoires in COVID-19. Between the trimmed V and J ends, which lost 2 bases and 5 bases, there was a span of 6 bases. This CDR3 has 12 amino acids. The assay was immunoSEQ multiplex PCR, and TCRdb's table has in-frame clones only and misses some. The data contain about 350,000 clones, about nine tenths of them singletons. Participants were aged roughly 18 to 100 years from approximately 24 US areas. The sample comprised PBMCs or T cells enriched from blood (not recorded which). The clonotype was recovered from a woman aged 25 to 39 who had been exposed to COVID-19. The chain employs TRBV12-3 or TRBV12-4 and TRBJ1-1, with D uncertain. The CDR3 protein is CASSLQVTEAFF. The CDR3 coding sequence is TGTGCCAGCAGTTTACAGGTAACTGAAGCTTTCTTT.